Shown below are 13 T cell receptor beta chains from a single sample sequenced in a study of shared clonotypes between healthy human individuals. Assay used: immunoSEQ multiplex PCR; TCRdb lists only in-frame clones, some missing. The table shows approximately 480,000 clones, with over 60% occurring only once. Sequenced input: PBMCs. Receptors were obtained from a woman aged 40 to 50 in good health. Some clones in this sample may be carry-over from other donors' samples.

As regards this clone: One junction end does not reproduce the germline sequence, and a read error may be involved. The V gene is TRBV30, the J gene TRBJ2-7; the D is unclear. Germline V gives CDR1 GTSNPN, CDR2 SVGIG (reference sequence). This CDR3 has 11 residues. The CDR3 is CAWSRPYEQYF. The DNA of the CDR3 is TGTGCCTGGAGTAGACCCTATGAGCAGTACTTC. Combining the CDR3 with reference TRBV30 and TRBJ2-7 gives the whole variable domain SQTIHQWPATLVQPVGSPLSLECTVEGTSNPNLYWYRQAAGRGLQLLFYSVGIGQISSEVPQNLSASRPQDRQFILSSKKLLLSDSGFYLCAWSRPYEQYFGPGTRLTVT.

This chain connects TRBV6-5 to TRBJ2-2; D unresolved. Trimming removed 3 bases at V and 4 bases at J, with 12 bases between. CDR1 MNHEY and CDR2 SVGAGI come from the germline V gene. The CDR3 runs 15 residues. Here the CDR3 reads CASSYRWQLTGELFF. Here the CDR3 DNA reads TGTGCCAGCAGTTATCGGTGGCAGCTCACCGGGGAGCTGTTTTTT.

In its sample, this clone was seen once. This likely stems from a read error, as it lies one base from a far larger clone. This specimen includes other DNA sequences encoding the same CDR3. This chain connects TRBV7-2 to TRBJ2-1; TRBD2 matches 8 bases. This CDR3 is 14 amino acids long. Germline V gene lookup returns CDR1 SGHTA and CDR2 FQGNSA. CDR3 protein: CASSFSGTLGEQFF. CDR3 DNA sequence: TGTGCTAGCAGCTTTAGCGGGACCCTCGGTGAGCAGTTCTTC. The variable domain in full, with the rest retrieved from reference TRBV7-2 and TRBJ2-1, is GAGVSQSPSNKVTEKGKDVELRCDPISGHTALYWYRQSLGQGLEFLIYFQGNSAPDKSGLPSDRFSAERTGGSVSTLTIQRTQQEDSAVYLCASSFSGTLGEQFFGPGTRLTVL.

This clone was picked up one time. The chain recombines TRBV29-1 with TRBJ2-7, with D perhaps TRBD2 (6 bases). Germline assignment: CDR1 SQVTM and CDR2 ANQGSEA. The CDR3 spans 14 residues. V lost 5 bases and J 1 base, leaving 15 bases between the germline ends. CDR3 sequence: CSVSNRERSYEQYF. CDR3 in DNA: TGCAGCGTTTCAAACCGGGAGCGATCCTACGAGCAGTACTTC.

The chain uses TRBV4-1 and TRBJ2-7, with 12 bases aligning to TRBD2. V lost 4 bases, J lost 0 bases, and 1 base stayed unmatched. This CDR3 region has 15 residues. Germline values: CDR1 MGHRA, CDR2 YSYEKL. This chain's CDR3 is CASSRLAGDSYEQYF. CDR3 nucleotides: TGCGCCAGCAGCCGACTAGCGGGAGACTCCTACGAGCAGTACTTC.

The V gene is TRBV21-1, the J gene TRBJ2-7. TRBV21-1 is reported as a pseudogene. The CDR3 extends over 18 amino acids. CDR3 sequence (DNA): TGTGCCAGCAGCAATCAAGCGTTGGGGACAGCCCGGGGGGTGGAGCAGTACTTC. As protein: CASSNQALGTARGVEQYF.

This clone was observed at least ten times. This chain uses TRBV28 with TRBJ1-3, with a weak D call TRBD1 (6 bases). The germline CDR1 and CDR2 sequences are MDHEN and SYDVKM. This CDR3 spans 13 amino acids. The V end lost 6 bases, the J end lost 6 bases, and 12 bases lay between the germline ends. The CDR3 DNA reads TGTGCCAGCAGCCAAGGGACATTAAACACCATATATTTT. Translation: CASSQGTLNTIYF. Together with reference TRBV28 and TRBJ1-3, the CDR3 gives the full variable domain: DVKVTQSSRYLVKRTGEKVFLECVQDMDHENMFWYRQDPGLGLRLIYFSYDVKMKEKGDIPEGYSVSREKKERFSLILESASTNQTSMYLCASSQGTLNTIYFGEGSWLTVV.

The rearrangement links TRBV7-8 to TRBJ2-2; 7 bases fit TRBD1. The CDR3 is 16 residues long. V was clipped by 5 bases and J by 6 bases; unmatched bases: 12. CDR1 and CDR2 from the germline V gene are SGHVS and FQNEAQ. The DNA of the CDR3 is TGTGCCAGCAGCCCCCCTACCTGGCAGGGGGCCGGGGAGCTGTTTTTT. Protein sequence: CASSPPTWQGAGELFF.

The chain combines TRBV9 with TRBJ2-1; D is possibly TRBD1 (5 bases). The CDR3 contains 14 residues. The ends were cut back, 4 bases at V and 5 bases at J, with 13 bases in the middle. Germline loops: CDR1 SGDLS, CDR2 YYNGEE. The CDR3 nucleotides read TGTGCCAGCAGCCCAGGTGGGGCCAACAATGAGCAGTTCTTC. Its protein is CASSPGGANNEQFF.

The chain joins TRBV19 to TRBJ1-1; possibly TRBD1 for D (6 bases). CDR3 length: 13 amino acids. The germline V gene has CDR1 LNHDA and CDR2 SQIVND (reference sequence). Trimming took 6 bases from V and 0 from J, leaving 8 bases between them. Written as DNA, the CDR3 is TGTGCCAGTAGATGGACAGTGAACACTGAAGCTTTCTTT. Its translation is CASRWTVNTEAFF.

V is TRBV30 and J is TRBJ2-2; D gene ambiguous. This CDR3 has 14 amino acids. Between the trimmed V and J ends, which lost 2 bases and 2 bases, there was a span of 9 bases. Germline loops: CDR1 GTSNPN, CDR2 SVGIG (reference sequence). CDR3 sequence reads: CAWSWSANTGELFF. Here the CDR3 DNA reads TGTGCCTGGAGTTGGTCCGCTAACACCGGGGAGCTGTTTTTT.

This chain joins TRBV5-8 and TRBJ1-1; D call uncertain. The CDR3 length is 14 residues. In germline, CDR1 is SGHTS, CDR2 YDEGEE. V lost 4 bases, J lost 10 bases, and 20 bases lay in between. DNA for the CDR3: TGTGCCAGCAGCCCGAAAACCTGGAGGCTGGGAGCTTTCTTT. Amino acids: CASSPKTWRLGAFF.

The gene calls are TRBV28 and TRBJ1-3; D is undetermined. V was shortened by 4 bases and J by 0 bases, with 7 bases between the two germline ends. CDR1 and CDR2 from the germline V gene are MDHEN and SYDVKM. CDR3 length: 14 amino acids. CDR3 coding DNA: TGTGCCAGCAGTTCCCTTTCCTCTGGAAACACCATATATTTT. Protein product: CASSSLSSGNTIYF.